Presented here are 23 T cell receptor beta chains from one specimen sequenced in a study of cytomegalovirus exposure and HLA in healthy donors. Primers included in the PCR were 60 Vbeta and 13 Jbeta primers. Using immunoSEQ multiplex PCR, the repertoire was profiled, and TCRdb retains in-frame clones only, with some absent. The sample records over 120,000 clones, 78% being singletons. The sequenced sample consisted of PBMCs. The receptors were gathered from a female donor in good health and CMV-seronegative.

The genes are TRBV5-5 and TRBJ2-2; D is possibly TRBD2 (6 bases). V was clipped by 3 bases and J by 5 bases, with 17 bases between them. CDR3 length: 16 residues. Looked up from germline, CDR1 is SGHKS and CDR2 is YYEKEE (reference sequence). The CDR3 spells CASSSRWQGGTGELFF. The CDR3 DNA reads TGTGCCAGCAGCTCCCGGTGGCAGGGAGGAACCGGGGAGCTGTTTTTT.

This chain links TRBV15 with TRBJ2-7; D gene uncertain. This CDR3 is built from 13 residues. From germline, CDR1 is LNHNV and CDR2 YYDKDF (reference sequence). Trimming pared 2 bases from V and 4 bases from J, leaving 9 bases between. The CDR3 sequence: CATSRNLRYEQYF. The DNA of the CDR3 is TGTGCCACCAGCAGAAATCTGAGGTACGAGCAGTACTTC.

The chain carries TRBV4-2 and TRBJ1-6, with 7 bases identical to TRBD1. Germline CDR1 and CDR2: LGHNA and YNFKEQ. Germline trimming cut 1 base from V and 6 bases from J; bases unmatched to any gene: 12. This CDR3 has 18 amino acids. The CDR3 region has the DNA TGTGCCAGCAGCCAAGCTTTCGACAGGGTAACCTTTAATTCACCCCTCCACTTT. As protein: CASSQAFDRVTFNSPLHF.

V is TRBV4-1 and J is TRBJ2-5; tentative D call: TRBD2 (6 bases). The CDR3 length is 15 residues. The germline CDR1 and CDR2 sequences are MGHRA and YSYEKL. Trimming left V 1 base short and J 5 bases short, with 14 bases between. DNA of the CDR3: TGCGCCAGCAGCCAAGGCCCCGCACGGGGGGAGACCCAGTACTTC. Translation: CASSQGPARGETQYF.

This clone was counted a single time. The CDR3: CASSPQRSASTDTQYF. CDR3 sequence (DNA): TGTGCCAGCAGCCCCCAGCGTAGCGCCAGCACAGATACGCAGTATTTT. The rearrangement joins TRBV7-8 to TRBJ2-3, with a tentative D call TRBD2 (5 bases). The CDR3 covers 16 residues. The germline V gene has CDR1 SGHVS and CDR2 FQNEAQ. V lost 5 bases, J lost 0 bases, and 15 bases lay in between.

The chain uses TRBV4-1 and TRBJ2-3, with 11 bases aligning to TRBD1. The CDR3 runs 17 residues. Per germline, CDR1 MGHRA and CDR2 YSYEKL. The junction had 9 bases not matched to a gene; V was cut back by 5 bases and J by 2 bases. CDR3 sequence (DNA): TGCGCCAGCAGCTCTCGGACAGGGGGCGAGGACACAGATACGCAGTATTTT. Translating gives CASSSRTGGEDTDTQYF.

This clone was seen a few times. The rearrangement links TRBV15 to TRBJ2-7; maybe TRBD2 (5 bases). The CDR3 loop spans 12 amino acids. Per germline, CDR1 LNHNV and CDR2 YYDKDF (reference sequence). Trimming took off 3 bases at V and 5 bases at J, with 8 bases between the two ends. CDR3 protein: CATSRGEDEQYF. CDR3 nucleotide sequence: TGTGCCACCAGCAGGGGAGAAGACGAGCAGTACTTC.

The rearrangement uses TRBV18 and TRBJ1-3; D gene uncertain. The CDR3 is 15 residues long. The germline V gene encodes CDR1 KGHSH and CDR2 LQKENI. The V and J ends lost 3 bases and 2 bases respectively, with 11 bases between them. In nucleotides, the CDR3 is TGTGCCAGCTCACCCACCCTCGGGGCTGGAAACACCATATATTTT. This codes for CASSPTLGAGNTIYF.

This chain uses TRBV5-1 with TRBJ2-1; 9 positions agree with TRBD1. The CDR3 consists of 16 residues. Trimming cost V 3 bases and J 3 bases; bases outside gene matches: 7. CDR1 is SGHRS, CDR2 YFSETQ, per germline. As DNA, the CDR3 is TGCGCCAGCAGCTACACAGTGGGACAGGGCTACAATGAGCAGTTCTTC. As protein: CASSYTVGQGYNEQFF. Supplemented by reference TRBV5-1 and TRBJ2-1, the full variable domain reads KAGVTQTPRYLIKTRGQQVTLSCSPISGHRSVSWYQQTPGQGLQFLFEYFSETQRNKGNFPGRFSGRQFSNSRSEMNVSTLELGDSALYLCASSYTVGQGYNEQFFGPGTRLTVL.

The chain carries TRBV5-4 and TRBJ2-2; a possible D gene is TRBD2 (5 bases). This CDR3 has 15 residues. With 4 bases removed from V and 4 bases from J, the gap between germline ends came to 14 bases. Germline lookup yields CDR1 SGHNT and CDR2 YYREEE (reference sequence). CDR3 bases: TGTGCCAGCAGCCGTAGCGCCTTAACCACCGGGGAGCTGTTTTTT. Encoded protein: CASSRSALTTGELFF.

The genes are TRBV6-5 and TRBJ1-2; TRBD1 agrees at 7 bases. The J segment lost 8 bases and the V segment lost 4 bases, leaving 10 bases of the junction unmatched. Germline lookup yields CDR1 MNHEY and CDR2 SVGAGI. The CDR3 consists of 14 residues. CDR3 sequence: CASSSTRQGGGYTF. The CDR3 DNA is TGTGCCAGCAGTTCGACGAGACAGGGCGGAGGCTACACCTTC.

V and J are TRBV28 and TRBJ2-7, with 10 bases aligning to TRBD2. The CDR3 length is 14 residues. J was trimmed by 3 bases and V by 6 bases; bases with no gene match: 5. CDR1 and CDR2 (germline): MDHEN, SYDVKM. The CDR3 is CASRGSGGSYEQYF. The DNA of the CDR3 is TGTGCCAGCAGAGGTAGCGGGGGGAGCTACGAGCAGTACTTC.

The J gene is TRBJ2-3, the V gene TRBV9; 8 bases line up with TRBD2. Trimming cost V 4 bases and J 2 bases; bases outside gene matches: 6. Germline CDR1 and CDR2: SGDLS and YYNGEE. The CDR3 has 15 residues. CDR3 nucleotides: TGTGCCAGCAGCCCCGGGACTAGTTTCACAGATACGCAGTATTTT. Translated, it gives CASSPGTSFTDTQYF.

This sequence joins TRBV28 and TRBJ1-1, with 7 bases aligning to TRBD1. The V segment lost 2 bases and the J segment 4 bases; nucleotides outside the gene matches: 4. The germline V gene encodes CDR1 MDHEN and CDR2 SYDVKM. This CDR3 contains 14 residues. DNA of the CDR3: TGTGCCAGCAGTTTAATCCAGGGGGGCACTGAAGCTTTCTTT. Encoded protein: CASSLIQGGTEAFF.

The chain couples TRBV15 to TRBJ2-7; 9 nucleotides align to TRBD1. V shed 4 bases, J shed 1 base, and the junction held 11 bases outside the gene matches. The CDR3 spans 17 residues. The germline CDR1 and CDR2 sequences are LNHNV and YYDKDF (reference sequence). The CDR3 spells CATSILAPGTGSYEQYF. As DNA, the CDR3 is TGTGCCACCAGCATTCTAGCCCCCGGGACAGGGTCCTACGAGCAGTACTTC. Combining the CDR3 with reference TRBV15 and TRBJ2-7 gives the whole variable domain DAMVIQNPRYQVTQFGKPVTLSCSQTLNHNVMYWYQQKSSQAPKLLFHYYDKDFNNEADTPDNFQSRRPNTSFCFLDIRSPGLGDTAMYLCATSILAPGTGSYEQYFGPGTRLTVT.

This chain connects TRBV29-1 to TRBJ1-2; 8 bases line up with TRBD1. The CDR3 is made up of 13 amino acids. The trim removed 6 bases at V and 3 bases at J, leaving 6 bases unmatched. Germline loops: CDR1 SQVTM, CDR2 ANQGSEA. CDR3 sequence reads: CSVRGQGDYGYTF. CDR3 nucleotide sequence: TGCAGCGTCCGAGGACAGGGAGACTATGGCTACACCTTC.

J is TRBJ2-1 and V is TRBV25-1, with no clear D. Per the germline V gene, CDR1 is MGHDK and CDR2 is SYGVNS. V was pared by 0 bases and J by 8 bases, with 14 bases between. The CDR3 extends over 15 amino acids. The CDR3: CASSEYESGRDEQFF. The CDR3 DNA reads as TGTGCCAGCAGTGAATATGAGTCTGGTCGGGATGAGCAGTTCTTC.

J is TRBJ1-5 and V is TRBV10-2, with TRBD1 as a possible D gene (6 bases). The ends were cut back, 4 bases at V and 4 bases at J, with 8 bases in the middle. Looked up from germline, CDR1 is WSHSY and CDR2 is SAAADI. This CDR3 spans 13 amino acids. CDR3 region: CASSGTANQPQHF. CDR3 coding DNA: TGCGCCAGCAGTGGGACAGCTAATCAGCCCCAGCATTTT.

This chain links TRBV30 with TRBJ2-7; possibly TRBD1 for D (6 bases). The CDR3 runs to 14 residues. Trimming removed 6 bases from V and 0 bases from J, with 15 bases in between. The germline CDR1 and CDR2 sequences are GTSNPN and SVGIG (reference sequence). CDR3 protein: CACDSETGSYEQYF. The CDR3 region has the DNA TGTGCCTGTGACTCGGAGACAGGCTCCTACGAGCAGTACTTC.

This clone was detected once. V gene TRBV5-6 combines with J gene TRBJ1-3; possible D gene TRBD1, 6 bases. The germline V gene has CDR1 SGHDT and CDR2 YYEEEE. The CDR3 sequence is 15 residues long. V was shortened by 4 bases and J by 0 bases, with 11 bases between the two germline ends. The CDR3 region is CASSQQGSSGNTIYF. For the CDR3, the DNA is TGTGCCAGCAGCCAACAGGGCTCCTCTGGAAACACCATATATTTT.

The chain recombines TRBV2 with TRBJ1-1, with D unresolved. Germline CDR1 and CDR2: SNHLY and FYNNEI. With 3 bases removed from V and 0 bases from J, the gap between germline ends came to 8 bases. The CDR3 runs to 14 residues. Here the CDR3 reads CASSDYRMNTEAFF. CDR3 nucleotide sequence: TGTGCCAGCAGTGACTACAGAATGAACACTGAAGCTTTCTTT.

Only a few counts were recorded for this clone. The chain combines TRBV7-6 with TRBJ2-7; 9 nucleotides agree with TRBD1. Germline values: CDR1 SGHVS, CDR2 FNYEAQ. The CDR3 runs to 16 residues. V was clipped by 4 bases and J by 1 base; unmatched bases: 8. CDR3 nucleotide sequence: TGTGCCAGCAGCTCCCAACCGGGACAGGGATCCTACGAGCAGTACTTC. Amino acid sequence: CASSSQPGQGSYEQYF.

The V and J genes are TRBV23-1 and TRBJ2-5, with 7 bases identical to TRBD2. TRBV23-1 is known as an ORF, though its function is uncertain. CDR3 length: 16 residues. V dropped 2 bases and J dropped 5; count of bases not matched to a gene: 11. The CDR3 coding sequence is TGCGCCAGCAGTCAAGAGTTGGGACTACCTCGCGAGACCCAGTACTTC. Amino acids: CASSQELGLPRETQYF.